This T cell receptor beta chain is from a study of vaccination and CD4 T cells after COVID-19. Remarks on this clonotype: Its antigen is not known.

Trimming cost V 1 base and J 6 bases, with 7 bases left between them. The germline V gene encodes CDR1 SGHTA and CDR2 FQGNSA. CDR3 length: 12 residues. The treatment denotes: roughly ten-day PBMC culture with coronavirus spike peptide pools or control peptides (ViraFEST assay). Once obtained from cultured CD4+ T cells, the DNA was sequenced using the Oncomine TCR Beta short-read assay. TCRdb reprocessed the PCR reads via MiXCR and lists one record per CDR3 protein. The sample includes 14,000 to 15,000 distinct CDR3 sequences, 45% to 50% of them seen just once. This chain connects TRBV7-2 to TRBJ2-7, with TRBD1 as a possible D gene (5 bases). The material sequenced was cultured CD4+ T cells from blood, taken after SARS-CoV-2 vaccination. This sequence originates from a human donor with COVID-19. The CDR3 DNA reads TGTGCCAGCAGCTTAGATGGGGCCGAGCAGTACTTC. It encodes CASSLDGAEQYF.